This T cell receptor (beta chain) appears in the sequencing data of a study of T cells in Graves' hyperthyroidism and ophthalmopathy. This clonotype occurred a few times. CDR3 length equals 15 residues. Germline loops: CDR1 LGHNA, CDR2 YSLEER. The germline V and J ends were trimmed by 0 bases and 5 bases, with 13 bases remaining between them. From RNA transcripts, TCR beta CDR3 regions were amplified. HTBI primers were used for first-round RT-PCR of the TCR CDR3. MiXCR was run by TCRdb on the multiplex PCR reads, yielding one entry per CDR3 protein. The table lists 500,000 to 650,000 distinct CDR3 sequences, 20% of them singletons. Isolation of PBMCs was performed on about 10 ml fresh peripheral blood.

The TCR sequence derives from a man aged 40-55 years with Graves' ophthalmopathy. This chain links TRBV4-3 with TRBJ2-5; D gene ambiguous. The specimen was blood. The CDR3 DNA sequence: TGCGCCAGCAGCCAAGATCCACGCCCCCGGGAGACCCAGTACTTC. Amino acids: CASSQDPRPRETQYF.